The rows below give T cell receptor beta chains drawn from one sample of a study of T cell repertoires in cytomegalovirus infection. Their recognized antigens are unknown. MiXCR, applied by TCRdb to the reads, yields one record per CDR3 protein. The sample consists of around 430,000 distinct CDR3 sequences, 40% to 50% of them appearing once. The sequencing used cultured PBMCs, collected from culture after CMV antigen stimulation. The origin of the receptors is a human donor in good health (CMV status not recorded). Some clones in this sample may be carry-over from other donors' samples. CDR3s include the opening cysteine and the closing phenylalanine or tryptophan. The order of the fields is CDR3 DNA, CDR3 protein, V gene, J gene, clone size, D gene. A D gene is named only where the DNA matches it firmly. Part of the rows lack a size; the others show once, few, many or a class for expanded clones.

TGTGCCATCAGCGCCGGGACAGGGGTAGATACGCAGTATTTT	CAISAGTGVDTQYF	TRBV10-3	TRBJ2-3	.	TRBD1
TGTGCCAGCAGTTCGGGACTAGCGTCGGGCGAGCAGTACTTC	CASSSGLASGEQYF	TRBV12-3/TRBV12-4	TRBJ2-7	few	TRBD2
TGTGCCATCAGTCAGGGGGAACGGACTGAAGCTTTCTTT	CAISQGERTEAFF	TRBV10-3	TRBJ1-1	.	TRBD1
TGTGCCAGCAGGCCCCCAGTGGGAGTCCGCGGCAGATCCCCATTCGGCTCCTACAATGAGCAGTTCTTC	CASRPPVGVRGRSPFGSYNEQFF	TRBV7-2	TRBJ2-1	.	.
TGTGCCAGCAGCTTCTGGACTAGCGGGGTCAATGAGCAGTTCTTC	CASSFWTSGVNEQFF	TRBV6-1	TRBJ2-1	.	TRBD2
TGTGCCAGCAGCTTACGTGGGGGAGCCTTTGATCAGCCCCAGCATTTT	CASSLRGGAFDQPQHF	TRBV7-2	TRBJ1-5	few	.
TGTGCCAGCAGGAATCTAGCGGGGTACTCCTACGAGCAGTACTTC	CASRNLAGYSYEQYF	TRBV11-2	TRBJ2-7	few	TRBD2
TGTGCCAGCAGGATACTAGCGGGAGGGCCGATTGGCACAGATACGCAGTATTTT	CASRILAGGPIGTDTQYF	TRBV27	TRBJ2-3	.	TRBD2
TGTGCCAGCAGTTTATACCTGGGGGAGACCCAGTACTTC	CASSLYLGETQYF	TRBV2	TRBJ2-5	many	.
TGTGCCAGCAGTTCCGGGAATGAGCAGTTCTTC	CASSSGNEQFF	TRBV6-2/TRBV6-3	TRBJ2-1	few	.
TGTGCCAGCAGCTCTACTAGCGGCGAGTACGAGCAGTACTTC	CASSSTSGEYEQYF	TRBV7-2	TRBJ2-7	few	TRBD2
TGTGCCAGCAGGGTGGGCAGGGCCCCCCGGAACACCGGGGAGCTGTTTTTT	CASRVGRAPRNTGELFF	TRBV6-2/TRBV6-3	TRBJ2-2	.	.
TGTGCCAGTAGTACCCGCAGGGGAAACCAAGAGACCCAGTACTTC	CASSTRRGNQETQYF	TRBV19	TRBJ2-5	.	.
TGTGCCAGCAGTTACTCCCTTCGGGGGCCCAGCTCCTACGAGCAGTACTTC	CASSYSLRGPSSYEQYF	TRBV6-2/TRBV6-3	TRBJ2-7	few	.
TGCGCCAGCAGTGATACATTTCTGAGTTCACCCCTCCACTTT	CASSDTFLSSPLHF	TRBV10-2	TRBJ1-6	.	.
TGTGCCAGCAGCCACGGACAGGAATGGGTCGGGGAGCTGTTTTTT	CASSHGQEWVGELFF	TRBV7-2	TRBJ2-2	few	TRBD1
TGTGCCAGCAGCATCTATGGGGGCACTGAAGCTTTCTTT	CASSIYGGTEAFF	TRBV7-2	TRBJ1-1	.	.
TGTGCCAGTAGTATAGGGAGTGGGGACCAGTTCTTC	CASSIGSGDQFF	TRBV19	TRBJ2-1	once	.
TGTGCCACCAGCACAACTCGAGGGCCCCAGCATTTT	CATSTTRGPQHF	TRBV15	TRBJ1-5	.	.
TGTGCCAGCCATTCCGGGACTAGTATGCCAGATACGCAGTATTTT	CASHSGTSMPDTQYF	TRBV7-8	TRBJ2-3	.	TRBD2
TGTGCCAGCAGTTACACTAGCGGGGGGGCTGATGAGCAGTTCTTC	CASSYTSGGADEQFF	TRBV6-5	TRBJ2-1	once	TRBD2
TGTGCCAGCAGCGCTTCTGGGGCCAACGTCCTGACTTTC	CASSASGANVLTF	TRBV2	TRBJ2-6	few	.
TGTGCCAGCAGCTTAGTCGCAACTAATGAAAGACTGTTTTTT	CASSLVATNERLFF	TRBV11-2	TRBJ1-4	.	.
TGTGCCAGCAGCTTAAGCCCCTCTGCGGGGGGCTGGGTCGGGGAGCTGTTTTTT	CASSLSPSAGGWVGELFF	TRBV7-6	TRBJ2-2	few	TRBD2
TGTGCCAGCAGTTACGCAGAGGGCACTGAAGCTTTCTTT	CASSYAEGTEAFF	TRBV6-2/TRBV6-3	TRBJ1-1	.	.
TGTGCCAGCAGCTTAGTTACGGGCGTTGTGGTGCAGTACTTC	CASSLVTGVVVQYF	TRBV7-2	TRBJ2-7	.	.
TGTGCCAGCACCTTAGTTGGGGGGGGAAACAATGAGCAGTTCTTC	CASTLVGGGNNEQFF	TRBV2	TRBJ2-1	.	TRBD2